This T cell receptor beta chain appears in the sequencing data of a study of blood T cell repertoires in COVID-19. Here immunoSEQ multiplex PCR was the method, and the copy in TCRdb shows in-frame clones only, minus some. The repertoire includes around 150,000 clones, about 75% of them detected once, and 2.5% to 3% sits in the top ten. The CDR3 loop spans 16 amino acids. Germline values: CDR1 MNHEY, CDR2 SMNVEV (reference sequence). V lost 0 bases and J 0 bases, leaving 8 bases between the germline ends. Material for sequencing was PBMCs or T cells enriched from blood (not recorded which). The TCR was taken from a woman in her fifties or sixties who had recovered from COVID-19. The V call is TRBV27, the J call TRBJ2-2; D is ambiguous. The CDR3 DNA sequence: TGTGCCAGCAGTTTATCGTTCCAGACGAACACCGGGGAGCTGTTTTTT. Translation gives CASSLSFQTNTGELFF.